The rows below give T cell receptor beta chains drawn from one sample of a study of blood T cell repertoires in COVID-19. Only in-frame clones appear in the TCRdb table, and some are missing; sequencing was by immunoSEQ multiplex PCR. The repertoire consists of a few hundred thousand clones, with over 80% occurring once and the leading ten covering about 10%. The sequenced material came from peripheral blood. The source is a woman in her sixties or seventies with COVID-19, enrolled during active disease. CDR3s leave out the opening cysteine and the closing phenylalanine or tryptophan. A D gene is named only where the DNA matches it firmly. Size tells how often a clone was seen (once, few, many) or the class of an expanded clone, and some rows leave it out.

V gene	clone size	D gene	CDR3 protein
TRBV27	-	-	ASSLEGTGNSPLH
TRBV3-1/TRBV3-2	-	TRBD2	ASSPPGVAGGRHTDTQY
TRBV9	-	TRBD2	ASNIAGDGDTQY
TRBV18	-	TRBD1	ASSATRTGDYEQY
TRBV6-5	-	-	ASRVNRVSGNTIY
TRBV30	-	-	AWSAPDRRSHGYT
TRBV18	-	-	ASSPLPGVNTEAF
TRBV4-1	-	TRBD2	ASSPPLAGAFTGELF
TRBV7-9	-	-	ASSLLIVARYETQY
TRBV11-3	-	-	ASSPLAGNTIY
TRBV19	-	-	ASSFLRQAMGFYEQY
TRBV27	-	TRBD2	ASSHLADKTYEQY
TRBV11-3	-	-	ASSAFTGTDTQY
TRBV5-1	-	-	ASSPEGNSNQPQH
TRBV7-9	-	-	ASSFPSTDTQY
TRBV5-4	once	-	ASSLAPGSSNQPQH
TRBV6-5	-	TRBD1	ASSYFRDRAYEQY
TRBV10-3	once	TRBD1	AIAGTGRVDTQY
TRBV5-4	-	-	ASSLGGANQPQH
TRBV11-2	-	-	ASSVRGTKQETQY
TRBV6-5	-	TRBD2	ASSYASGYEQY
TRBV27	-	TRBD1	ASSRRDRATGELF
TRBV19	-	TRBD1	ATSSDRGTEAF
TRBV2	-	-	ASSVDMDNQPQH
TRBV5-1	-	TRBD1	ASSPRSGTGAYEQY
TRBV28	-	-	ASSLIPGRAEAF
TRBV30	once	-	AWSSGEREKLF
TRBV27	-	TRBD1	ASSSDRVYGYT
TRBV28	-	TRBD1	ASSFGQDTDTQY